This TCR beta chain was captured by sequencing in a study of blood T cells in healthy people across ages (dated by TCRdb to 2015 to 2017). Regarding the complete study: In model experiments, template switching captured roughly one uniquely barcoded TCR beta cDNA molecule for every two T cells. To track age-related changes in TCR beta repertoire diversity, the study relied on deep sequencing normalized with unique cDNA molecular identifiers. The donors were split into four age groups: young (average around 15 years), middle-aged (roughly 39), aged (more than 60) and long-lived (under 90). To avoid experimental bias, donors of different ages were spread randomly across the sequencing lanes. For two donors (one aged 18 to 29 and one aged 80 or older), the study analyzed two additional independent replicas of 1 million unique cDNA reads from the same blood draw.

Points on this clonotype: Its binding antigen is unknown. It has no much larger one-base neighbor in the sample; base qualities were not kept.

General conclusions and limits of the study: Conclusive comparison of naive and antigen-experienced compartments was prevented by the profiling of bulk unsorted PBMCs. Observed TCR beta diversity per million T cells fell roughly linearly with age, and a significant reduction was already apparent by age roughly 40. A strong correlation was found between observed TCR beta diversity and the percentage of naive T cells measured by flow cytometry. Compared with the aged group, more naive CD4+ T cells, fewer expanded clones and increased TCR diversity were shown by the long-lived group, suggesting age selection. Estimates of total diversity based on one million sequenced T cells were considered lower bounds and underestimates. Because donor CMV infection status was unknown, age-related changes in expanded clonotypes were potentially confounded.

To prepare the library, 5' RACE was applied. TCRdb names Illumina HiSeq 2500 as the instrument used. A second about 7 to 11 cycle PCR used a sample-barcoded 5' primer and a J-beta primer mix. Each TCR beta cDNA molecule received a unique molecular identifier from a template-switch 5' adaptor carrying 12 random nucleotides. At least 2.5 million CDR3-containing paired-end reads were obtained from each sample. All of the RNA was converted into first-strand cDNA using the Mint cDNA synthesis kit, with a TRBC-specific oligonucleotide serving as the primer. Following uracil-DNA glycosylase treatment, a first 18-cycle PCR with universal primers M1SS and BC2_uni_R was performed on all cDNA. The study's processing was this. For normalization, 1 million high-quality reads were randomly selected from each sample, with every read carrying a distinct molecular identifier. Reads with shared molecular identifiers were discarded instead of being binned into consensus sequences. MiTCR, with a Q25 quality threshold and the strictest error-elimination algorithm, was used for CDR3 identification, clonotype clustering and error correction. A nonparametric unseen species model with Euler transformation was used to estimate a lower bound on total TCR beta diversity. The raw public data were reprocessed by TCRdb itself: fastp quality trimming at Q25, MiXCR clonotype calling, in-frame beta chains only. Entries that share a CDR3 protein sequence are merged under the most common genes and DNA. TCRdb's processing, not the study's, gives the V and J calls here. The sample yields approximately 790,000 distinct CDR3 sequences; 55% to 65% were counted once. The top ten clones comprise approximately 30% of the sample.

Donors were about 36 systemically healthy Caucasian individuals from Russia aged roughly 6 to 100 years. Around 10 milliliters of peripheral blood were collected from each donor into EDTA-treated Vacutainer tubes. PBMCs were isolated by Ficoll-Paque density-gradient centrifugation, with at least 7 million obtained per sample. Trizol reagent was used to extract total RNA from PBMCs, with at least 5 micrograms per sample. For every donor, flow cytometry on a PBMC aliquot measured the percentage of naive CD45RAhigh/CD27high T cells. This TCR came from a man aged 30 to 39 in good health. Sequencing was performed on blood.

The nucleotide sequence is given as TGCAGCGCCCTGGGACAGCCCTACAATGAGCAGTTCTTC. Translated, this gives CSALGQPYNEQFF. The chain links TRBV29-1 with TRBJ2-1, with 7 bases matching TRBD1. The CDR1 and CDR2 encoded by the germline V gene are SQVTM and ANQGSEA. The cysteine opens and the phenylalanine closes a CDR3 of 13 amino acids. Only CDR3 DNA remains: 39 bases, in frame from the first base. V is trimmed back by 7 bases and J by 2 bases, and the junction contains 5 bases that no gene match accounts for.